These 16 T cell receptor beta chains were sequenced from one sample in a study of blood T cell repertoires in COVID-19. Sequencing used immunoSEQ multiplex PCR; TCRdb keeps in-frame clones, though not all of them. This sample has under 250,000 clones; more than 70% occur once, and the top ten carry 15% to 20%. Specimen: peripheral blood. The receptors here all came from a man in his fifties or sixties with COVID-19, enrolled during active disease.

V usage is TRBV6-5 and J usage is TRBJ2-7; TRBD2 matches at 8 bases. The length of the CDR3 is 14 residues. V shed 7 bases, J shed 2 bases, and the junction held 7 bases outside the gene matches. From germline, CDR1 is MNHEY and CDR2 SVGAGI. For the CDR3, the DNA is TGTGCCAGCAATCGTGCGGGGGGTCCCTACGAGCAGTACTTC. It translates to CASNRAGGPYEQYF.

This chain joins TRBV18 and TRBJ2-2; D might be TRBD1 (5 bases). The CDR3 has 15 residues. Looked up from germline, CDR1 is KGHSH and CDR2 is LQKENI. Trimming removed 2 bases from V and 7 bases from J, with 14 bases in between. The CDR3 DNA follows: TGTGCCAGCTCACCAGCGGCAGGGTCTATCGGGGAGCTGTTTTTT. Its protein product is CASSPAAGSIGELFF.

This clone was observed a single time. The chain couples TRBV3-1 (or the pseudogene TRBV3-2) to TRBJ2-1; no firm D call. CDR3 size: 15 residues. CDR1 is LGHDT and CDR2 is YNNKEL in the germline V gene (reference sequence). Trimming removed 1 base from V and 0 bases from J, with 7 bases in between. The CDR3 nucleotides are TGTGCCAGCAGCCAAGGTCGCGGCTCCTACAATGAGCAGTTCTTC. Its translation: CASSQGRGSYNEQFF.

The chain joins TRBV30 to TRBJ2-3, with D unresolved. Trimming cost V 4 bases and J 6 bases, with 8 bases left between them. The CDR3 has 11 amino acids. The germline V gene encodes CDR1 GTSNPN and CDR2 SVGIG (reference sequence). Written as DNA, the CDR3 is TGTGCCTGGAACGAGTATGATACGCAGTATTTT. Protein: CAWNEYDTQYF.

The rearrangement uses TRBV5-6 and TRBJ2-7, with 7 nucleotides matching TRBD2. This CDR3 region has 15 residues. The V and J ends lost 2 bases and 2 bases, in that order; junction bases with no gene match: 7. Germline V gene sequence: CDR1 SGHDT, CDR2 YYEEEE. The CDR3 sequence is CASSLGAGLPYEQYF. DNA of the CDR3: TGTGCCAGCAGCTTAGGAGCGGGGTTACCCTACGAGCAGTACTTC.

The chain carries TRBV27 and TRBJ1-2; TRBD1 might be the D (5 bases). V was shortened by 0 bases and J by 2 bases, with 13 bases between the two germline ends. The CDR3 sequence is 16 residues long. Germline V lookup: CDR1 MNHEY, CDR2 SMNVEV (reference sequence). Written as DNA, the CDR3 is TGTGCCAGCAGTTTATCAGGGGCAGGGCCCAACTATGGCTACACCTTC. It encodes CASSLSGAGPNYGYTF.

The CDR3 bases are TGTGCCAGCGCGGGGGAGGATCAGCCCCAGCATTTT. Translation: CASAGEDQPQHF. The chain links TRBV7-9 to TRBJ1-5, with a possible D match to TRBD1 (5 bases). V was clipped by 8 bases and J by 5 bases, with 10 bases between them. The CDR3 contains 12 residues. Germline CDR1 SEHNR, CDR2 FQNEAQ (reference sequence).

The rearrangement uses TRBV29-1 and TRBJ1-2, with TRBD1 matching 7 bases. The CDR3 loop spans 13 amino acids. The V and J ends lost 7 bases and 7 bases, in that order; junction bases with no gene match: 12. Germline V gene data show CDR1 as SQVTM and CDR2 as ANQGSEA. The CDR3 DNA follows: TGCAGCGATGCGCTGACAGGGACGGGTGGCTACACCTTC. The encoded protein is CSDALTGTGGYTF.

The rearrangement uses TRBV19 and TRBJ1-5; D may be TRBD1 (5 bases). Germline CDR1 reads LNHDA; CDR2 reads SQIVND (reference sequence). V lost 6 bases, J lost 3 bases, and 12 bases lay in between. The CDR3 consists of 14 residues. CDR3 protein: CASRQGQNNQPQHF. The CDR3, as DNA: TGTGCCAGTAGACAAGGACAAAACAATCAGCCCCAGCATTTT.

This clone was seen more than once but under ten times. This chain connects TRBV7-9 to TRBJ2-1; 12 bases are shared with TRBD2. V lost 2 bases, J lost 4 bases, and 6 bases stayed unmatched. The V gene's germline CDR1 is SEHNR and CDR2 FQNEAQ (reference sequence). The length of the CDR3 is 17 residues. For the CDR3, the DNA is TGTGCCAGCAGCTTAAGGGCACTAGCGGGAGGATACAATGAGCAGTTCTTC. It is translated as CASSLRALAGGYNEQFF.

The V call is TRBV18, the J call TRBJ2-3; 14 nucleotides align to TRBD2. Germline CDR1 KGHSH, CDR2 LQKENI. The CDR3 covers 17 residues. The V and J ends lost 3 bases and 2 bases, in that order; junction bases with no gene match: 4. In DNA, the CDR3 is TGTGCCAGCTCACCCAGACTAGCGGGGGGGTTCACAGATACGCAGTATTTT. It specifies CASSPRLAGGFTDTQYF.

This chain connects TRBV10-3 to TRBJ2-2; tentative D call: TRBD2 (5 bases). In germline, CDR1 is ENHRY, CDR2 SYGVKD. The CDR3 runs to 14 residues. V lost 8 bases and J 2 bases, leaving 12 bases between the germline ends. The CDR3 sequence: CAISRELNTGELFF. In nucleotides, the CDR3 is TGTGCCATCTCTCGGGAATTAAACACCGGGGAGCTGTTTTTT.

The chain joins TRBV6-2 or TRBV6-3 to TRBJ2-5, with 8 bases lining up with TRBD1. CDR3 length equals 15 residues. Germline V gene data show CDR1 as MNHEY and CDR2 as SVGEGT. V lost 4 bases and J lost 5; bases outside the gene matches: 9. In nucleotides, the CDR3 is TGTGCCAGCAGTTTCTGGACAGGGTTGTCCGAGACCCAGTACTTC. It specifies CASSFWTGLSETQYF.

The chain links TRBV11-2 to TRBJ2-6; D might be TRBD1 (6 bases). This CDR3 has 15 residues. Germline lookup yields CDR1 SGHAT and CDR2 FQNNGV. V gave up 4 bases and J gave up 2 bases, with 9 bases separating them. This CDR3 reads CASSWRQAGANVLTF. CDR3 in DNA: TGTGCCAGCAGCTGGAGACAGGCTGGGGCCAACGTCCTGACTTTC.

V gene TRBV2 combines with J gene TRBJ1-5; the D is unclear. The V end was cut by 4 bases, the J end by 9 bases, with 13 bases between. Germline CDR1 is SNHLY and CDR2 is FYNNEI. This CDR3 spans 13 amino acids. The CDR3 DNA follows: TGTGCCAGCAGTGCTCTAGCGGGCTGGCCCCAGCATTTT. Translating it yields CASSALAGWPQHF.

CDR3: CASSLALGTYSYEQYF. DNA for the CDR3: TGTGCCAGCAGCTTAGCCCTAGGGACTTACTCCTACGAGCAGTACTTC. The rearrangement uses TRBV7-9 and TRBJ2-7, with D perhaps TRBD2 (6 bases). Germline CDR1 reads SEHNR; CDR2 reads FQNEAQ (reference sequence). The CDR3 length is 16 residues. The V end lost 0 bases, the J end lost 0 bases, and 12 bases lay between the germline ends.